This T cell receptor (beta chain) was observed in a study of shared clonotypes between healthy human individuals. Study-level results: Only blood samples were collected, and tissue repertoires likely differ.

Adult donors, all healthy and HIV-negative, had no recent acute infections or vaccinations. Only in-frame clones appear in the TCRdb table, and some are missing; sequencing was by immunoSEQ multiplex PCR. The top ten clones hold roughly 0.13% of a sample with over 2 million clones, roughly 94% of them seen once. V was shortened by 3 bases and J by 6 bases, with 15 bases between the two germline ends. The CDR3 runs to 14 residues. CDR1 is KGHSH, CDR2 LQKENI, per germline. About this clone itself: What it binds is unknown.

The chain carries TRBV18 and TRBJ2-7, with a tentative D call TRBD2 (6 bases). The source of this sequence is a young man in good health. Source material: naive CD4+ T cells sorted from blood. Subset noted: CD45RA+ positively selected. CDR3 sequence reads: CASSPAGKPAEQYF. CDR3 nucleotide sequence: TGTGCCAGCTCACCCGCGGGGAAACCCGCCGAGCAGTACTTC.